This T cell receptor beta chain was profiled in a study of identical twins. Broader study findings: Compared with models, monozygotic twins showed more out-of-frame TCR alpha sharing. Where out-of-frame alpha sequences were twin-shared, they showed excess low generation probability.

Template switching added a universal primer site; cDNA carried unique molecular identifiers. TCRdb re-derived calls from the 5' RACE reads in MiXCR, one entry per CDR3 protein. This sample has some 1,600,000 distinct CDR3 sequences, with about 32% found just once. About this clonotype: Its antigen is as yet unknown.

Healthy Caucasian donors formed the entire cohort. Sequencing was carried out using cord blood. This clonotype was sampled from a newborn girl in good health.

This chain's CDR3 is CAISGTAGNTIYF. The DNA of the CDR3 is TGTGCCATCAGTGGGACAGCCGGAAACACCATATATTTT. This sequence joins TRBV10-3 and TRBJ1-3; D is perhaps TRBD1 (6 bases). V was pared by 4 bases and J by 4 bases, with 8 bases between. The CDR3 is made up of 13 amino acids. From germline, CDR1 is ENHRY and CDR2 SYGVKD.